Following are 3 T cell receptor beta chains from one sample sequenced in a study of CD8 T cells in Susac syndrome. RNA, at roughly 0.5 to 1 ug, was reverse transcribed with random hexamers. TCRdb passed the immunoSEQ multiplex PCR reads through MiXCR, listing each CDR3 protein once. Seen here are 180,000 or so distinct CDR3 sequences, more than 90% observed once, and the top ten hold 0.093%. The source material was CD4+ T cells from PBMCs. The source of these receptors is a human donor with multiple sclerosis.

This chain joins TRBV3-1 and TRBJ2-3, with D perhaps TRBD2 (7 bases). Germline lookup yields CDR1 LGHDT and CDR2 YNNKEL (reference sequence). V lost 5 bases and J lost 4, with 16 bases in between. The CDR3 totals 15 residues. In DNA, the CDR3 is TGTGCCAGCAGCAGCAGAGGGGGGGTGGCAGATACGCAGTATTTT. This sequence encodes CASSSRGGVADTQYF.

The J gene is TRBJ1-2, the V gene TRBV3-1; 8 positions match TRBD1. V was clipped by 4 bases and J by 7 bases; unmatched bases: 17. This CDR3 has 17 residues. The germline gives CDR1 LGHDT, CDR2 YNNKEL (reference sequence). CDR3: CASSLTPLRDRSGGYTF. CDR3 sequence (DNA): TGTGCCAGCAGCCTTACTCCCTTGAGGGACAGGTCTGGTGGCTACACCTTC.

The chain links TRBV6-5 to TRBJ2-3; perhaps D is TRBD1 or TRBD2 (5 bases each). Germline V gene data show CDR1 as MNHEY and CDR2 as SVGAGI. This CDR3 has 16 residues. V lost 4 bases to trimming and J lost 4 bases, with 18 bases between them. CDR3 bases: TGTGCCAGCAGTTTTGGCCGGGGCTCAAAGGCAGATACGCAGTATTTT. It specifies CASSFGRGSKADTQYF.